The 19 T cell receptor beta chains reported below all come from one sample, sequenced in a study of cytomegalovirus exposure and HLA in healthy donors. Primers for the PCR totalled 60 Vbeta and 13 Jbeta. Sequencing used immunoSEQ multiplex PCR; TCRdb keeps in-frame clones, though not all of them. The table lists approximately 85,000 clones, about four fifths of them singletons. Sequencing was performed on PBMCs. The receptors derive from a man aged 25 to 40 in good health and CMV-seronegative.

J is TRBJ2-6 and V is TRBV2; D is ambiguous. The CDR3 consists of 15 residues. CDR1 is SNHLY, CDR2 FYNNEI, per germline. Trimming shortened V by 2 bases and J by 1 base, and 6 bases separated the two germline ends. The CDR3 reads CASSEWQSGANVLTF. For the CDR3, the DNA is TGTGCCAGCAGTGAATGGCAGTCTGGGGCCAACGTCCTGACTTTC.

This clone was recorded a few times. The rearrangement uses TRBV5-6 and TRBJ2-7; 7 nucleotides align to TRBD1. This CDR3 is built from 14 residues. The germline CDR1 and CDR2 sequences are SGHDT and YYEEEE. V trimming: 0 bases; J trimming: 6 bases; junction bases outside the gene matches: 6. The CDR3 DNA is TGTGCCAGCAGCTTGGATCCAGGGGGTGGCGAGCAGTACTTC. Its protein is CASSLDPGGGEQYF.

This clone was detected a few times. The chain employs TRBV6-5 and TRBJ1-5; a weak D match, TRBD1 (5 bases). Trimming took off 0 bases at V and 3 bases at J, with 9 bases between the two ends. Germline-derived CDR1 and CDR2 are MNHEY and SVGAGI. This CDR3 contains 15 residues. CDR3: CASSYSGAANQPQHF. In DNA, the CDR3 is TGTGCCAGCAGTTACTCAGGGGCCGCCAATCAGCCCCAGCATTTT.

V gene TRBV15 combines with J gene TRBJ2-7; 12 nucleotides line up with TRBD2. CDR3 length: 16 amino acids. From germline, CDR1 is LNHNV and CDR2 YYDKDF (reference sequence). Trimming cost V 3 bases and J 4 bases; bases outside gene matches: 7. CDR3 region: CATSRVTSGSKYEQYF. CDR3 coding DNA: TGTGCCACCAGCAGGGTGACTAGCGGGAGTAAATACGAGCAGTACTTC. Combining the CDR3 with reference TRBV15 and TRBJ2-7 gives the whole variable domain DAMVIQNPRYQVTQFGKPVTLSCSQTLNHNVMYWYQQKSSQAPKLLFHYYDKDFNNEADTPDNFQSRRPNTSFCFLDIRSPGLGDTAMYLCATSRVTSGSKYEQYFGPGTRLTVT.

This rearrangement joins TRBV27 to TRBJ2-3; 9 bases align to TRBD2. J gave up 4 bases and V 5 bases, and 13 bases lay outside the gene matches. The CDR3 spans 17 residues. The germline CDR1 and CDR2 sequences are MNHEY and SMNVEV (reference sequence). CDR3 DNA: TGTGCCAGCAGTCCCATAGTTGGGCGGGGGGGCCCAGATACGCAGTATTTT. This gives the protein CASSPIVGRGGPDTQYF.

This sequence joins TRBV5-1 and TRBJ2-2, with 9 bases that match TRBD1. Germline CDR1 is SGHRS and CDR2 is YFSETQ. V lost 4 bases, J lost 0 bases, and 7 bases stayed unmatched. The CDR3 consists of 17 residues. CDR3 sequence (DNA): TGCGCCAGCAGCCCGGGGACAGGGCGTTCGAACACCGGGGAGCTGTTTTTT. Its protein product is CASSPGTGRSNTGELFF.

The rearrangement uses TRBV5-1 and TRBJ2-5, with a weak D call TRBD2 (5 bases). The CDR3 covers 16 residues. The V end lost 4 bases, the J end lost 4 bases, and 20 bases lay between the germline ends. The V gene's germline CDR1 is SGHRS and CDR2 YFSETQ. The CDR3 protein is CASSPSFGGGGETQYF. DNA for the CDR3: TGCGCCAGCAGCCCCTCTTTCGGAGGAGGCGGAGAGACCCAGTACTTC. Combining the CDR3 with reference TRBV5-1 and TRBJ2-5 gives the whole variable domain KAGVTQTPRYLIKTRGQQVTLSCSPISGHRSVSWYQQTPGQGLQFLFEYFSETQRNKGNFPGRFSGRQFSNSRSEMNVSTLELGDSALYLCASSPSFGGGGETQYFGPGTRLLVL.

The V gene is TRBV29-1, the J gene TRBJ2-1; 9 nucleotides match TRBD1. CDR1 SQVTM and CDR2 ANQGSEA come from the germline V gene. The CDR3 length is 13 residues. V was clipped by 4 bases and J by 6 bases; unmatched bases: 4. CDR3 nucleotide sequence: TGCAGCGTTGTAAGACAGGGGGGCAATGAGCAGTTCTTC. This translates into CSVVRQGGNEQFF.

The chain has TRBV28 and TRBJ1-6, with 7 bases matching TRBD1. CDR3 length: 15 amino acids. Germline CDR1 reads MDHEN; CDR2 reads SYDVKM. V shed 6 bases, J shed 13 bases, and the junction held 15 bases outside the gene matches. The CDR3 DNA follows: TGTGCCAGCAGAACCTCCGGGACAGCACCTGGGCCCCTCCACTTT. This codes for CASRTSGTAPGPLHF.

The V and J genes are TRBV5-6 and TRBJ1-5; TRBD1 might be the D (5 bases). CDR3 size: 13 residues. With 4 bases removed from V and 4 bases from J, the gap between germline ends came to 9 bases. Germline values: CDR1 SGHDT, CDR2 YYEEEE. The CDR3 protein is CASSRGENQPQHF. The CDR3 DNA sequence: TGTGCCAGCAGCCGGGGGGAGAATCAGCCCCAGCATTTT.

In this sample, this clone turned up a few times. The chain recombines TRBV5-4 with TRBJ1-1; perhaps TRBD1 as D (6 bases). There are 15 residues in the CDR3. Looked up from germline, CDR1 is SGHNT and CDR2 is YYREEE (reference sequence). The V and J ends lost 0 bases and 3 bases respectively, with 12 bases between them. CDR3 DNA sequence: TGTGCCAGCAGCTTGGGTCGGGGGGCGGACACTGAAGCTTTCTTT. It encodes CASSLGRGADTEAFF.

This clone was observed a few times. The gene calls are TRBV7-8 and TRBJ1-1; no clear D gene. The CDR3 has 15 residues. Germline assignment: CDR1 SGHVS and CDR2 FQNEAQ. V gave up 0 bases and J gave up 4 bases, with 12 bases separating them. CDR3 region: CASSLAAGMFTEAFF. CDR3 nucleotides: TGTGCCAGCAGCTTAGCCGCGGGTATGTTCACTGAAGCTTTCTTT.

This clone has only a few counts. This chain links TRBV10-3 with TRBJ2-3; perhaps TRBD2 as D (6 bases). Germline V gene sequence: CDR1 ENHRY, CDR2 SYGVKD. The CDR3 runs 14 residues. Trimming removed 4 bases at V and 2 bases at J, with 10 bases between. DNA of the CDR3: TGTGCCATCAGTGGTCGGGACTTCACAGATACGCAGTATTTT. Translating gives CAISGRDFTDTQYF.

The chain combines TRBV10-3 with TRBJ2-5; D may be TRBD2 (5 bases). Germline V gene lookup returns CDR1 ENHRY and CDR2 SYGVKD. CDR3 length: 14 residues. Trimming took off 6 bases at V and 1 base at J, with 12 bases between the two ends. This CDR3 reads CAIRGAAPQETQYF. CDR3 bases: TGTGCCATCAGAGGAGCGGCTCCCCAAGAGACCCAGTACTTC.

This chain uses TRBV27 with TRBJ2-7; unclear D gene. Germline V gene data show CDR1 as MNHEY and CDR2 as SMNVEV (reference sequence). Trimming stripped 4 bases from V and 0 bases from J, with 7 bases between. The CDR3 is 13 amino acids. The CDR3 DNA follows: TGTGCCAGCAGTTACTCCTACTCCTACGAGCAGTACTTC. Translated: CASSYSYSYEQYF.

With respect to this clone: Other DNA sequences in this sample translate to the same CDR3. The V and J genes are TRBV6-1 and TRBJ2-3, with 15 nucleotides matching TRBD2. Per the germline V gene, CDR1 is MNHNS and CDR2 is SASEGT. Trimming removed 4 bases from V and 6 bases from J; junction bases left unmatched: 2. This CDR3 is 15 amino acids long. The CDR3 sequence: CASSGTSGGADTQYF. For the CDR3, the DNA is TGTGCCAGCAGTGGGACTAGCGGGGGGGCGGATACGCAGTATTTT.

DNA for the CDR3: TGTGCCAGCAGCCCTAGGGTCCAGGGATATGTAAGATCCTACGAGCAGTACTTC. This encodes CASSPRVQGYVRSYEQYF. The rearrangement joins TRBV11-2 to TRBJ2-7; the D gene is possibly TRBD1 (5 bases). Per the germline V gene, CDR1 is SGHAT and CDR2 is FQNNGV. The ends were cut back, 5 bases at V and 1 base at J, with 24 bases in the middle. This CDR3 is 18 amino acids long.

The chain uses TRBV19 and TRBJ1-6; no firm D call. Germline-derived CDR1 and CDR2 are LNHDA and SQIVND (reference sequence). CDR3 length equals 13 residues. Trimming left V 3 bases short and J 10 bases short, with 10 bases between. The CDR3 DNA is TGTGCCAGTAGTATTGATCCGGAGTCACCCCTCCACTTT. Its translation is CASSIDPESPLHF. Full variable domain (rest looked up from reference TRBV19 and TRBJ1-6): DGGITQSPKYLFRKEGQNVTLSCEQNLNHDAMYWYRQDPGQGLRLIYYSQIVNDFQKGDIAEGYSVSREKKESFPLTVTSAQKNPTAFYLCASSIDPESPLHFGNGTRLTVT.

CDR3 bases: TGTGCCAGCAGTCGGACTAGCGGGGGCCTGGGCTACGAGCAGTACTTC. Translating it yields CASSRTSGGLGYEQYF. This sequence joins TRBV7-2 and TRBJ2-7, with 13 bases fitting TRBD2. J gave up 3 bases and V 6 bases, and 8 bases lay outside the gene matches. CDR3 length equals 16 residues. Germline CDR1 and CDR2: SGHTA and FQGNSA.